This TCR beta chain was recovered during a study of shared clonotypes between healthy human individuals. The method was immunoSEQ multiplex PCR; TCRdb's version includes in-frame clones alone and lacks a portion of them. The table shows over a million clones, with 75% to 80% occurring only once. Notes on the study in general: Naive subsets tended to show greater estimated richness than memory subsets. Clonotype sharing across a few donors was observed for about 5.2% of naive CD4 clonotypes.

Germline loops: CDR1 MDHEN, CDR2 SYDVKM. This CDR3 region has 12 residues. The V end lost 7 bases, the J end lost 6 bases, and 13 bases lay between the germline ends. Details on this clone: Its antigen is still unknown.

The TCR sequence derives from a man between 18 and 35 years old in good health. Some clones in this sample may be carry-over from other donors' samples. The sample comprised memory CD4+ T cells from PBMCs. Subset described: CD45RA-negative fraction. The rearrangement uses TRBV28 and TRBJ2-7; D is undetermined. The CDR3 bases are TGTGCCAGCACCGGAGCAGGTCGCGAGCAGTACTTC. It specifies CASTGAGREQYF.